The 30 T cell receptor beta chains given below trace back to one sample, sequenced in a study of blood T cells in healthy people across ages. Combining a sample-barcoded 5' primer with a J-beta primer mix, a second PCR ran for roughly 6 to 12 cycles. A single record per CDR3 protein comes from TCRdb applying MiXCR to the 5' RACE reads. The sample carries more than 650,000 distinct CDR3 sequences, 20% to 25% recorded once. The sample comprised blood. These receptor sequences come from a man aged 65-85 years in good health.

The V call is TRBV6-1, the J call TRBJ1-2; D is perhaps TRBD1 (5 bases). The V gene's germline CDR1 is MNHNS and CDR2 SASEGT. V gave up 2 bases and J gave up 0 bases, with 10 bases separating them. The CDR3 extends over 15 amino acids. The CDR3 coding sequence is TGTGCCAGCAGTGAAAGCGACAGAGCTAACTATGGCTACACCTTC. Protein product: CASSESDRANYGYTF.

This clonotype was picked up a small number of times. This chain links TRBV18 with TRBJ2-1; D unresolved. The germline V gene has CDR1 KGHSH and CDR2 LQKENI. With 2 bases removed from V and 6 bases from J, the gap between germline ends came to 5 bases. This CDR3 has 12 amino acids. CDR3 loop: CASSPVPNEQFF. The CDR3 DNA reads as TGTGCCAGCTCACCAGTGCCCAATGAGCAGTTCTTC.

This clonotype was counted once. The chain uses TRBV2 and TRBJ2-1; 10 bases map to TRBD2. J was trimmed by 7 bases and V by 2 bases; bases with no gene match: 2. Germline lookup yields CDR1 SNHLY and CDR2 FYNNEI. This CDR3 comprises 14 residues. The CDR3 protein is CASSEQRGGNEQFF. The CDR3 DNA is TGTGCCAGCAGTGAACAGCGGGGGGGGAATGAGCAGTTCTTC.

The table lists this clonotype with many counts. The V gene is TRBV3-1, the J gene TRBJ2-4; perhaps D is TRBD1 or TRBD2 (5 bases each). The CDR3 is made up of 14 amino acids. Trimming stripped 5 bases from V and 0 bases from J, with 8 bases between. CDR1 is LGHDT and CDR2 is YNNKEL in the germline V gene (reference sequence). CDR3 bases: TGTGCCAGCAGCTCCGGGACAGCCAAAAACATTCAGTACTTC. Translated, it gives CASSSGTAKNIQYF.

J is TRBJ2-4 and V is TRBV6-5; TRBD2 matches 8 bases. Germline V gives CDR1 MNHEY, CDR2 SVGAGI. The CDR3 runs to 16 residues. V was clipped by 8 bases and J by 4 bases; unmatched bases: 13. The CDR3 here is CASSVGRAEGKNIQYF. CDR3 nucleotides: TGTGCCAGCTCGGTCGGGAGGGCAGAGGGGAAAAACATTCAGTACTTC.

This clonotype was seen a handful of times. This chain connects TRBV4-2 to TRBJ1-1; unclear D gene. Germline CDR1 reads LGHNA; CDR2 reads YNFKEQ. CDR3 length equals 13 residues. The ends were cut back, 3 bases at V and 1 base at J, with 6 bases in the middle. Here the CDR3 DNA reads TGTGCCAGCAGCCACCGGGGGAACACTGAAGCTTTCTTT. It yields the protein CASSHRGNTEAFF.

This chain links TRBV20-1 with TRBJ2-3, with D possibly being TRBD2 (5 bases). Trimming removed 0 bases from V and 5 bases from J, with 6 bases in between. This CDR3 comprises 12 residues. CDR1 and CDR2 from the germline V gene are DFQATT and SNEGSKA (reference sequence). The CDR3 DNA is TGCAGTGCTAGAGAGGGGAGAGATACGCAGTATTTT. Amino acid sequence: CSAREGRDTQYF.

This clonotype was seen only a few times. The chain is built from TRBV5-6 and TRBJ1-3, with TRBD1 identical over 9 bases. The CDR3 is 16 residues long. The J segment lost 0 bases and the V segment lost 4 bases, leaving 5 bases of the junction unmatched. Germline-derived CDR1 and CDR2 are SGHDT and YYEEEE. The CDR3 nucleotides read TGTGCCAGCAGCACCCGGGACAGGGCCTCTGGAAACACCATATATTTT. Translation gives CASSTRDRASGNTIYF.

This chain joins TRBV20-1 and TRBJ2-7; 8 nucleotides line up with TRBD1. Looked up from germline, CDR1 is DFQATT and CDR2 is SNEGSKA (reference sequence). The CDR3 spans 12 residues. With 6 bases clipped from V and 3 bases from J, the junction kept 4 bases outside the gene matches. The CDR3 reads CSARTGIYEQYF. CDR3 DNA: TGCAGTGCCCGGACAGGGATCTACGAGCAGTACTTC.

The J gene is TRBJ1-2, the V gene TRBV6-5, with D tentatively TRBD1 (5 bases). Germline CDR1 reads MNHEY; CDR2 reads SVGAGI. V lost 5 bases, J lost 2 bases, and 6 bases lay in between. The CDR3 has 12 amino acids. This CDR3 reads CASSAGNYGYTF. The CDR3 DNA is TGTGCCAGCAGTGCAGGGAACTATGGCTACACCTTC.

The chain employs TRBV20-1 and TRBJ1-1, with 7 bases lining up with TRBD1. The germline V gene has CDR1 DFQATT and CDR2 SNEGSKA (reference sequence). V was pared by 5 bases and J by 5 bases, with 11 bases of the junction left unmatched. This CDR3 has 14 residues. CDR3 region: CSASKGGAKTEAFF. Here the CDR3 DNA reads TGCAGTGCTTCAAAAGGGGGCGCGAAAACTGAAGCTTTCTTT.

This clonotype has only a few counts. The CDR3 protein is CSASRDSTYVEKLFF. CDR3 in DNA: TGCAGCGCCTCCCGGGACTCAACCTATGTTGAAAAACTGTTTTTT. The V gene is TRBV29-1, the J gene TRBJ1-4; tentatively, D is TRBD1 (5 bases). Germline CDR1 reads SQVTM; CDR2 reads ANQGSEA. The CDR3 runs 15 residues. The V and J ends lost 7 bases and 7 bases respectively, with 22 bases between them.

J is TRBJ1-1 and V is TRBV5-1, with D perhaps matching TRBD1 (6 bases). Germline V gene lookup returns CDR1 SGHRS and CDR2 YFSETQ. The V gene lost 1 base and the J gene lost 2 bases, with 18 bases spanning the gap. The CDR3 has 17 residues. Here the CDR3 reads CASSLLQGNIGNTEAFF. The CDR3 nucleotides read TGCGCCAGCAGCTTGTTACAGGGTAATATTGGTAACACTGAAGCTTTCTTT.

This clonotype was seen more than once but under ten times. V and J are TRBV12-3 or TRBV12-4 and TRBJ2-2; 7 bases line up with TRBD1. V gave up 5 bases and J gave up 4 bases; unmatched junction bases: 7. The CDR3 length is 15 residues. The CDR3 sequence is CASSTRQGRTGELFF. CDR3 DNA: TGTGCCAGCAGTACACGACAGGGCCGCACCGGGGAGCTGTTTTTT.

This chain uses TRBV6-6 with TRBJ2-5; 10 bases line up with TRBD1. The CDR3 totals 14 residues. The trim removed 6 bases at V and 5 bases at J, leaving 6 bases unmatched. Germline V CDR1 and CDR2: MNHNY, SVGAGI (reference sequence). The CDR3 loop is CASRKTGGLETQYF. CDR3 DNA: TGTGCCAGCAGGAAGACAGGGGGCTTGGAGACCCAGTACTTC.

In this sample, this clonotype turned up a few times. CDR3 nucleotides: TGTGCCAGCAGCTTAGCGGCCTACTACAATGAGCAGTTCTTC. It encodes CASSLAAYYNEQFF. V gene TRBV7-8 combines with J gene TRBJ2-1; D unclear. There are 14 residues in the CDR3. Per germline, CDR1 SGHVS and CDR2 FQNEAQ. The V and J ends lost 0 bases and 3 bases respectively, with 6 bases between them.

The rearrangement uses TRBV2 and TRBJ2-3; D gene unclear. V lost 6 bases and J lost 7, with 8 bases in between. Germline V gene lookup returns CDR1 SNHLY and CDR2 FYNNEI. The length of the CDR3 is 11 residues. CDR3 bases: TGTGCCAGCAGGGAGAGTAATACGCAGTATTTT. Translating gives CASRESNTQYF.

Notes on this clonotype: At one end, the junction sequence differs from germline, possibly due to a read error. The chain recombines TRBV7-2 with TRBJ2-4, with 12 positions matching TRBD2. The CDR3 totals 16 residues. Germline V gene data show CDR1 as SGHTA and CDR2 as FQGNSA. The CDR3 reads CASSLAGGGAKNIQYF. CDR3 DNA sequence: TGTGCCAGCAGCCTAGCGGGAGGGGGGGCCAAAAACATTCAGTACTTC.

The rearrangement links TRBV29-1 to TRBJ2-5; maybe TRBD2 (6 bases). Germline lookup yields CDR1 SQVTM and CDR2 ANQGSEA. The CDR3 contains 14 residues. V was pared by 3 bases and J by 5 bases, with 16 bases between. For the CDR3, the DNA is TGCAGCGTTGACCGGGAACTAGCAGGGGAGACCCAGTACTTC. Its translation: CSVDRELAGETQYF.

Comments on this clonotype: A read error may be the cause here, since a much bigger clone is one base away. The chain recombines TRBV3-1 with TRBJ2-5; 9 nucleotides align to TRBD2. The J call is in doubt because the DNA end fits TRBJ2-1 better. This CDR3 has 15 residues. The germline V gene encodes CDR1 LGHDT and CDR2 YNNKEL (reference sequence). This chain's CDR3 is CASSQELAGGDEQFF. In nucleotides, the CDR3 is TGTGCCAGCAGCCAAGAGTTGGCGGGGGGGGATGAGCAGTTCTTC.

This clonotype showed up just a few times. Here the CDR3 DNA reads TGTGCCAGCAGCTCTGACAGGGGCAAAAATAAGTACTTC. This encodes CASSSDRGKNKYF. V gene TRBV14 combines with J gene TRBJ2-5; TRBD1 matches at 8 bases. The length of the CDR3 is 13 residues. Germline V CDR1 and CDR2: SGHDN, FVKESK. The J segment lost 12 bases and the V segment lost 5 bases, leaving 11 bases of the junction unmatched.

The CDR3 DNA reads as TGTGCCAGCAGTTTAATATCGGGGGGCTATGGCTACACCTTC. As protein: CASSLISGGYGYTF. The V and J genes are TRBV12-3 or TRBV12-4 and TRBJ1-2; tentative D call: TRBD1 (5 bases). Trimming took 2 bases from V and 4 from J, leaving 11 bases between them. The CDR3 is 14 residues long.

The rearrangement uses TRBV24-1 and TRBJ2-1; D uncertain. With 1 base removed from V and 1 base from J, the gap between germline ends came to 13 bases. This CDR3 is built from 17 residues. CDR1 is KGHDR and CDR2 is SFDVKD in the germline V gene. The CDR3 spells CATSDFDLVTSYNEQFF. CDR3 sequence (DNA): TGTGCCACCAGTGATTTTGATCTAGTCACGTCCTACAATGAGCAGTTCTTC.

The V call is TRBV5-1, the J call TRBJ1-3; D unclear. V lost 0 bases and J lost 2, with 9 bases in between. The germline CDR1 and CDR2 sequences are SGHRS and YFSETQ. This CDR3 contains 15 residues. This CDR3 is CASSLGAGTGNTIYF. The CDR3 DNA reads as TGCGCCAGCAGCTTGGGTGCGGGTACTGGAAACACCATATATTTT.

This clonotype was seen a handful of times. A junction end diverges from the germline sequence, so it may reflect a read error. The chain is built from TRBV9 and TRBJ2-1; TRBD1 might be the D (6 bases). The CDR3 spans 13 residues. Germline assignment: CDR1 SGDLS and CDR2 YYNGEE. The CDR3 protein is CASSAYDRNGQFF. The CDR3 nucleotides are TGTGCCAGCAGCGCCTACGACAGGAATGGGCAGTTCTTC.

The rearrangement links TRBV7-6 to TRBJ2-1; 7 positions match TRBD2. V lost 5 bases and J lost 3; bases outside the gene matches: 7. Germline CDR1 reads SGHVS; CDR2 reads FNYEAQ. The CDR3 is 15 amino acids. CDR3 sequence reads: CASSRDGRIYNEQFF. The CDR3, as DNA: TGTGCCAGCAGCCGCGACGGGAGGATCTACAATGAGCAGTTCTTC.

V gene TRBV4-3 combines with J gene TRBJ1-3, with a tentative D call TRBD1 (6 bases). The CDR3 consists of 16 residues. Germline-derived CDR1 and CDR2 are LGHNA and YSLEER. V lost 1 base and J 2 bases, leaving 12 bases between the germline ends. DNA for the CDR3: TGCGCCAGCAGCCAAGGGAGGGGGGGAGCTGGAAACACCATATATTTT. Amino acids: CASSQGRGGAGNTIYF.

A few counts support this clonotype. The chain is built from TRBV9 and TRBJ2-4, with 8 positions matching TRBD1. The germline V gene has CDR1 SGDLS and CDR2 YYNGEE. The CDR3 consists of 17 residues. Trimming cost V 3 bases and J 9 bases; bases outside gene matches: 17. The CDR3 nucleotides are TGTGCCAGCAGCGCCCTGGACAGGGCTGGGGGCAAGGTCATTCAGTACTTC. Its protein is CASSALDRAGGKVIQYF.

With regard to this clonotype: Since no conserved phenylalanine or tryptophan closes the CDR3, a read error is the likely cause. In nucleotides, the CDR3 is TGTGCCAGCAGCTTAGATCCGGGGCGGGATGAGCAGTTCCTC. Amino acid sequence: CASSLDPGRDEQFL. The chain employs TRBV11-2 and TRBJ2-5; perhaps D is TRBD1 or TRBD2 (5 bases each). The DNA end favors TRBJ2-1, so the J call may be wrong. The CDR3 extends over 14 amino acids. CDR1 and CDR2 (germline): SGHAT, FQNNGV.

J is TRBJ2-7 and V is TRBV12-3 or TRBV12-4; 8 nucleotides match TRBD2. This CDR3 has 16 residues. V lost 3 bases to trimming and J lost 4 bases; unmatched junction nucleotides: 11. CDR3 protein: CASSFSGGRAGYEQYF. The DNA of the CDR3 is TGTGCCAGCAGTTTTTCGGGGGGGCGAGCTGGGTACGAGCAGTACTTC.